Presented here are 26 T cell receptor beta chains from one specimen sequenced in a study of blood T cell repertoires in COVID-19. Assay: immunoSEQ multiplex PCR; the TCRdb copy retains only in-frame clones and omits some. The sample lists 150,000 to 200,000 clones; approximately 80% were seen once. The sample was peripheral blood. These receptors all stem from a human donor in a cohort sampled during active COVID-19.

The chain links TRBV3-1 (or the pseudogene TRBV3-2) to TRBJ1-3; the D is unclear. V lost 1 base, J lost 4 bases, and 17 bases lay in between. Germline lookup yields CDR1 LGHDT and CDR2 YNNKEL (reference sequence). This CDR3 comprises 17 residues. The CDR3 DNA is TGTGCCAGCAGCCAAGTTCCCGGTGGCTCGGGAGGAAACACCATATATTTT. As protein: CASSQVPGGSGGNTIYF.

The gene calls are TRBV5-4 and TRBJ2-1; 9 bases are a match to TRBD1. Unmatched junction bases numbered 7, after V lost 4 bases and J lost 8 bases. CDR1 and CDR2 (germline): SGHNT, YYREEE (reference sequence). The CDR3 loop spans 14 amino acids. Written as DNA, the CDR3 is TGTGCCAGCAGCCCAGGGGACAGGGCCCATGAGCAGTTCTTC. As protein: CASSPGDRAHEQFF.

In DNA form, the CDR3 reads TGTGCCAGCTCACCCATAGATACGCAGTATTTT. This encodes CASSPIDTQYF. J is TRBJ2-3 and V is TRBV18; D uncertain. CDR1 and CDR2 (germline): KGHSH, LQKENI. The CDR3 is 11 amino acids. The ends were cut back, 3 bases at V and 5 bases at J, with 3 bases in the middle.

This chain joins TRBV4-2 and TRBJ2-1; D may be TRBD1 (6 bases). Germline CDR1 LGHNA, CDR2 YNFKEQ. Between the trimmed V and J ends, which lost 2 bases and 2 bases, there was a span of 13 bases. CDR3 length equals 16 residues. The CDR3 is CASSQSRDIPYNEQFF. Written as DNA, the CDR3 is TGTGCCAGCAGCCAATCCCGGGACATTCCCTACAATGAGCAGTTCTTC.

This clone was seen ten or more times. The chain links TRBV14 to TRBJ2-7; TRBD1 is a possible D gene (6 bases). Deletions cut 4 bases from V and 1 base from J, with 8 bases between. From germline, CDR1 is SGHDN and CDR2 FVKESK. CDR3 length equals 13 residues. CDR3 in DNA: TGTGCCAGCAGCCCCGGACAGTCCTACGAGCAGTACTTC. Translation: CASSPGQSYEQYF.

The chain couples TRBV11-2 to TRBJ2-7, with 7 bases lining up with TRBD1. Germline V gene data show CDR1 as SGHAT and CDR2 as FQNNGV. This CDR3 comprises 15 residues. V lost 1 base to trimming and J lost 5 bases; unmatched junction nucleotides: 8. The CDR3 DNA reads TGTGCCAGCAGCTTAGCACTGACAGGGACGGACGAGCAGTACTTC. This gives the protein CASSLALTGTDEQYF. The variable domain in full, completed from reference TRBV11-2 and TRBJ2-7, reads EAGVAQSPRYKIIEKRQSVAFWCNPISGHATLYWYQQILGQGPKLLIQFQNNGVVDDSQLPKDRFSAERLKGVDSTLKIQPAKLEDSAVYLCASSLALTGTDEQYFGPGTRLTVT.

The chain has TRBV28 and TRBJ2-3; no definite D call. V lost 5 bases, J lost 2 bases, and 20 bases lay in between. This CDR3 spans 17 amino acids. Germline CDR1 MDHEN, CDR2 SYDVKM. In DNA form, the CDR3 reads TGTGCCAGCAGTCCACGGTATTACCGAAATCCCACAGATACGCAGTATTTT. Translating it yields CASSPRYYRNPTDTQYF.

This chain uses TRBV4-2 with TRBJ2-2, with 11 bases matching TRBD2. The ends lost 5 bases at V and 4 bases at J; junction bases unmatched: 3. CDR3 length equals 15 residues. The germline V gene encodes CDR1 LGHNA and CDR2 YNFKEQ. As DNA, the CDR3 is TGTGCCAGCAGCATCGGGACTAGCGGCACCGGGGAGCTGTTTTTT. The encoded protein is CASSIGTSGTGELFF.

The chain employs TRBV27 and TRBJ1-1, with 8 bases lining up with TRBD1. The J segment lost 4 bases and the V segment lost 6 bases, leaving 10 bases of the junction unmatched. The CDR3 covers 15 residues. Germline-derived CDR1 and CDR2 are MNHEY and SMNVEV (reference sequence). CDR3 coding DNA: TGTGCCAGCAGGGGACAGGTCCCGTGGGGCACTGAAGCTTTCTTT. Its translation: CASRGQVPWGTEAFF.

The rearrangement links TRBV7-2 to TRBJ1-2, with 7 bases that match TRBD1. Trimming removed 3 bases from V and 0 bases from J; junction bases left unmatched: 4. Germline V lookup: CDR1 SGHTA, CDR2 FQGNSA. CDR3 length: 15 amino acids. CDR3 DNA sequence: TGTGCCAGCAGCTTGCTGACAGGGACTAACTATGGCTACACCTTC. Its translation is CASSLLTGTNYGYTF.

This chain joins TRBV4-1 and TRBJ2-7; TRBD2 agrees at 13 bases. J gave up 3 bases and V 2 bases, and 10 bases lay outside the gene matches. Germline V gives CDR1 MGHRA, CDR2 YSYEKL. The CDR3 covers 18 residues. CDR3 sequence: CASSQIGTSGTYRYEQYF. The DNA of the CDR3 is TGCGCCAGCAGCCAAATTGGGACTAGCGGGACTTATCGCTACGAGCAGTACTTC.

The rearrangement joins TRBV5-4 to TRBJ1-2; 7 bases are a match to TRBD1. Looked up from germline, CDR1 is SGHNT and CDR2 is YYREEE (reference sequence). The V segment lost 4 bases and the J segment 7 bases; nucleotides outside the gene matches: 7. The CDR3 consists of 13 residues. The CDR3 nucleotides read TGTGCCAGCAGCGGTCGTGAGGGGGCTGGCTACACCTTC. Protein sequence: CASSGREGAGYTF.

The rearrangement uses TRBV7-8 and TRBJ2-7; 7 bases map to TRBD2. Unmatched junction bases numbered 11, after V lost 5 bases and J lost 7 bases. Germline V lookup: CDR1 SGHVS, CDR2 FQNEAQ. The CDR3 runs 14 residues. The CDR3 loop reads CASSLRAAGREQYF. CDR3 bases: TGTGCCAGCAGCCTTCGCGCAGCGGGGCGGGAGCAGTACTTC.

A remark on this clone: This sample includes further DNA sequences coding for the same CDR3. This chain uses TRBV7-8 with TRBJ2-7; no clear D. V lost 5 bases to trimming and J lost 0 bases, with 5 bases between them. The CDR3 runs to 12 residues. CDR1 is SGHVS and CDR2 is FQNEAQ in the germline V gene. The CDR3 bases are TGTGCCAGCAGCCCGAGCTCCTACGAGCAGTACTTC. Protein sequence: CASSPSSYEQYF.

The chain is built from TRBV7-3 and TRBJ2-3, with TRBD2 identical over 9 bases. Per germline, CDR1 SGHTA and CDR2 FQGTGA. The V and J ends lost 5 bases and 5 bases, in that order; junction bases with no gene match: 11. The CDR3 sequence is 16 residues long. CDR3 nucleotides: TGTGCCAGCAGCCCCTTTGGCGGGAGGGCCGAAGATACGCAGTATTTT. Residues: CASSPFGGRAEDTQYF. The full variable domain, in which reference TRBV7-3 and TRBJ2-3 provide the parts outside the CDR3, is GAGVSQTPSNKVTEKGKYVELRCDPISGHTALYWYRQSLGQGPEFLIYFQGTGAADDSGLPNDRFFAVRPEGSVSTLKIQRTERGDSAVYLCASSPFGGRAEDTQYFGPGTRLTVL.

The gene calls are TRBV7-9 and TRBJ2-5; D remains ambiguous. V gave up 5 bases and J gave up 0 bases, with 10 bases separating them. This CDR3 spans 14 amino acids. Germline V gives CDR1 SEHNR, CDR2 FQNEAQ (reference sequence). CDR3 region: CASSGPPYQETQYF. The CDR3 coding sequence is TGTGCCAGCAGCGGGCCTCCGTACCAAGAGACCCAGTACTTC.

The chain's CDR3 is CASSHGTGVYEQYF. The CDR3 region has the DNA TGTGCCAGCAGCCACGGGACAGGGGTCTACGAGCAGTACTTC. The rearrangement links TRBV7-9 to TRBJ2-7, with TRBD1 matching 10 bases. The J segment lost 3 bases and the V segment lost 5 bases, leaving 4 bases of the junction unmatched. The CDR3 has 14 amino acids. Germline lookup yields CDR1 SEHNR and CDR2 FQNEAQ (reference sequence).

The chain couples TRBV27 to TRBJ1-1, with 7 bases aligning to TRBD1. This CDR3 is 11 amino acids long. The V gene's germline CDR1 is MNHEY and CDR2 SMNVEV (reference sequence). V trimming: 10 bases; J trimming: 6 bases; junction bases outside the gene matches: 5. CDR3 sequence: CATGTVPEAFF. In nucleotides, the CDR3 is TGTGCCACAGGGACAGTCCCTGAAGCTTTCTTT.

V usage is TRBV7-9 and J usage is TRBJ2-3, with 7 bases aligning to TRBD1. Germline trimming cut 5 bases from V and 4 bases from J; bases unmatched to any gene: 9. Germline CDR1 SEHNR, CDR2 FQNEAQ (reference sequence). The CDR3 is made up of 15 amino acids. CDR3: CASSMTGSFADTQYF. The CDR3 DNA reads TGTGCCAGCAGCATGACAGGGTCTTTCGCAGATACGCAGTATTTT.

The chain uses TRBV5-1 and TRBJ2-1; D may be TRBD1 (5 bases). The CDR3 contains 18 residues. Germline V gene sequence: CDR1 SGHRS, CDR2 YFSETQ. V lost 2 bases and J lost 0, with 18 bases in between. CDR3 amino acids: CASSLIPSPGISYNEQFF. The CDR3 DNA is TGCGCCAGCAGCTTAATACCTTCTCCAGGGATCTCCTACAATGAGCAGTTCTTC.

Here the CDR3 reads CASNRDRAYEQYF. The CDR3 coding sequence is TGTGCCAGCAACCGGGACAGGGCCTACGAGCAGTACTTC. V is TRBV6-5 and J is TRBJ2-7; 9 nucleotides align to TRBD1. Trimming at V came to 7 bases and at J to 2 bases, leaving 3 bases not matched to a gene. CDR1 and CDR2 (germline): MNHEY, SVGAGI. The CDR3 is 13 amino acids.

The chain combines TRBV10-1 with TRBJ1-2, with unresolved D. This CDR3 has 12 residues. V lost 8 bases to trimming and J lost 4 bases, with 11 bases between them. The germline V gene encodes CDR1 WNHNN and CDR2 SYGVQD (reference sequence). CDR3 nucleotides: TGCGCCAGCTTAGAAGGGAGCTATGGCTACACCTTC. Amino acid sequence: CASLEGSYGYTF.

The chain has TRBV10-3 and TRBJ1-1, with a tentative D call TRBD1 (5 bases). Trimming removed 7 bases from V and 5 bases from J, with 26 bases in between. The CDR3 has 17 residues. CDR1 is ENHRY, CDR2 SYGVKD, per germline. This CDR3 reads CAIIPGAQAPIKTEAFF. CDR3 coding DNA: TGTGCCATCATCCCAGGTGCACAGGCTCCGATTAAGACTGAAGCTTTCTTT.

The CDR3: CASMIGGANVLTF. The CDR3 region has the DNA TGTGCCAGTATGATCGGGGGGGCCAACGTCCTGACTTTC. V is TRBV19 and J is TRBJ2-6; no definite D call. Germline V lookup: CDR1 LNHDA, CDR2 SQIVND (reference sequence). Between the trimmed V and J ends, which lost 7 bases and 4 bases, there was a span of 8 bases. This CDR3 spans 13 amino acids.

The CDR3 DNA reads as TGTGCCAGCAGCTTCGCCGGGGGGGCGGGAACCGGGGAGCTGTTTTTT. Its translation is CASSFAGGAGTGELFF. V and J are TRBV11-2 and TRBJ2-2; 8 bases fit TRBD2. CDR1 is SGHAT, CDR2 FQNNGV, per germline. V trimming: 3 bases; J trimming: 5 bases; junction bases outside the gene matches: 8. The CDR3 is made up of 16 amino acids.

The J gene is TRBJ1-1, the V gene TRBV6-6; D perhaps matches TRBD1 (5 bases). CDR1 is MNHNY, CDR2 SVGAGI, per germline (reference sequence). The CDR3 length is 13 residues. Trimming removed 6 bases from V and 0 bases from J, with 8 bases in between. CDR3 sequence (DNA): TGTGCCAGCAGGGGGCAGTTGAACACTGAAGCTTTCTTT. This translates into CASRGQLNTEAFF.